This T cell receptor (beta chain) originates from a study of T cells in Graves' hyperthyroidism and ophthalmopathy. Study-level findings and limits: Among clonotypes expanded in thyroid above 0.001, most were also found in blood. Model output signaled ophthalmopathy a median approximately 6.2 months ahead of onset.

The source material, RNA transcripts, was used to amplify TCR beta CDR3 regions. When the TCR CDR3 underwent first-round RT-PCR, the HTBI primer set was used. One entry per CDR3 protein results from TCRdb running MiXCR on the multiplex PCR reads. In the table there are a few hundred thousand distinct CDR3 sequences, around 15% of which are singletons. Uncontrolled infection, other autoimmune disease, pregnancy or lactation barred patients from enrollment. 10 ml fresh peripheral blood yielded the PBMCs. The CDR3 runs 15 residues. CDR1 is DFQATT and CDR2 is SNEGSKA in the germline V gene (reference sequence). The V gene lost 2 bases and the J gene lost 1 base, with 14 bases spanning the gap. This clonotype was observed many times. Its antigen is still unknown.

The receptor's source is a woman between 40 and 55 years old with Graves' ophthalmopathy. The chain joins TRBV20-1 to TRBJ1-1; D is possibly TRBD1 (5 bases). The sequencing sample was made of blood. DNA for the CDR3: TGCAGTGCTAGACCCGGCCCTGGGGGGAACACTGAAGCTTTCTTT. Encoded protein: CSARPGPGGNTEAFF.